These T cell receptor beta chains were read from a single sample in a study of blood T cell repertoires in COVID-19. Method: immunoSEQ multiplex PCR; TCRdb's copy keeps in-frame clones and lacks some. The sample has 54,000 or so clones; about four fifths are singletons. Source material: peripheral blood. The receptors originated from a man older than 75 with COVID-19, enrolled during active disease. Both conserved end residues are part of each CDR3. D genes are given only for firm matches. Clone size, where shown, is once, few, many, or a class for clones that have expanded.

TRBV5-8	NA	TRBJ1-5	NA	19	CASSSTYLARVVQGQPQHF	TGTGCCAGCAGCTCAACCTACCTGGCCAGGGTGGTTCAGGGTCAGCCCCAGCATTTT
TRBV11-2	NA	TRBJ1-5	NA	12	CASSSGSQPQHF	TGTGCCAGCAGCTCCGGGAGTCAGCCCCAGCATTTT
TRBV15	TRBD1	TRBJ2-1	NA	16	CATSRNRDRGDNEQFF	TGTGCCACCAGCAGAAACCGGGACAGGGGGGACAATGAGCAGTTCTTC
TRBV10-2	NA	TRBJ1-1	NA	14	CASSVNPGDTEAFF	TGCGCCAGCAGTGTCAACCCGGGGGACACTGAAGCTTTCTTT
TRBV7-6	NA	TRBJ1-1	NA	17	CATKGTVRLRGNTEAFF	TGTGCCACCAAGGGAACAGTCCGACTTAGGGGGAACACTGAAGCTTTCTTT
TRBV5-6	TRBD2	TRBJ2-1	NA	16	CASSPTSGGTYNEQFF	TGTGCCAGCAGCCCAACTAGCGGAGGGACCTACAATGAGCAGTTCTTC
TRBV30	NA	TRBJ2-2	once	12	CAWVYSTGELFF	TGTGCCTGGGTTTATTCGACCGGGGAGCTGTTTTTT
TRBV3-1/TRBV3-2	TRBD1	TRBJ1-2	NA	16	CASSQARDRGNYGYTF	TGTGCCAGCAGCCAAGCCCGGGACAGGGGAAACTATGGCTACACCTTC
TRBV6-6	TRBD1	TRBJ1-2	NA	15	CASQLQGEPLRGYTF	TGTGCCAGCCAACTCCAGGGGGAACCCTTGCGGGGCTACACCTTC
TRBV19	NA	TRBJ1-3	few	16	CASSHDILASGNTIYF	TGTGCCAGTAGCCATGACATACTGGCGTCTGGAAACACCATATATTTT
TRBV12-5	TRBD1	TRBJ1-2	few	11	CALQGDYGYTF	TGTGCTCTACAGGGGGACTATGGCTACACCTTC
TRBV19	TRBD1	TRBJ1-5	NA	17	CASSGTGGFRSNQPQHF	TGTGCCAGTTCCGGGACAGGGGGCTTCAGGAGCAATCAGCCCCAGCATTTT
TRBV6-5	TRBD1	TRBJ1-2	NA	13	CASSSGTGVGYTF	TGTGCCAGCAGTTCCGGGACAGGGGTGGGCTACACCTTC
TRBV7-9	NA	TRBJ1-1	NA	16	CASSQELGGVNTEAFF	TGTGCCAGCAGCCAGGAACTGGGGGGGGTTAACACTGAAGCTTTCTTT
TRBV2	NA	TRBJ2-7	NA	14	CASNSPGFGGEQYF	TGTGCCAGCAACTCCCCGGGCTTCGGCGGGGAGCAGTACTTC
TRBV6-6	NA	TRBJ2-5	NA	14	CASSPGGVGETQYF	TGTGCCAGCAGTCCCGGAGGCGTGGGAGAGACCCAGTACTTC
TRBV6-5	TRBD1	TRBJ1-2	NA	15	CASTGQGIINYGYTF	TGTGCCAGCACGGGACAGGGAATTATTAACTATGGCTACACCTTC
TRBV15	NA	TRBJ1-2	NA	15	CATSRPQLVNYGYTF	TGTGCCACCAGCAGACCCCAGCTAGTTAACTATGGCTACACCTTC
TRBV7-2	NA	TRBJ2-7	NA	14	CASSLPEGSYEQYF	TGTGCCAGCAGCCTCCCGGAGGGGTCCTACGAGCAGTACTTC
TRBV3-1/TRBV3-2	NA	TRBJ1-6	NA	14	CASSQGPGLSPLHF	TGTGCCAGCAGCCAAGGGCCAGGATTATCACCCCTCCACTTT
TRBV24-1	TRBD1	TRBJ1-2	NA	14	CATSDPDRGHSYTF	TGTGCCACCAGTGATCCCGACAGGGGACACAGCTACACCTTC
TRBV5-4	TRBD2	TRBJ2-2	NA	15	CASSPGLGRTGELFF	TGTGCCAGCAGTCCTGGACTAGGTCGCACCGGGGAGCTGTTTTTT
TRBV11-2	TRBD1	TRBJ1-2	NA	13	CASNTGVGGGYTF	TGTGCCAGCAACACAGGGGTAGGAGGGGGCTACACCTTC
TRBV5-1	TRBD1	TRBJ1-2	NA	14	CASSDQQGADGYTF	TGCGCCAGCAGCGACCAACAGGGGGCTGATGGCTACACCTTC
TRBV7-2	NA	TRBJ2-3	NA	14	CASSLAVGTDTQYF	TGTGCCAGCAGCTTAGCAGTAGGCACAGATACGCAGTATTTT
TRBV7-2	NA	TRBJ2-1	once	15	CASSLVWVHGNEQFF	TGTGCCAGCAGCTTAGTATGGGTTCACGGGAATGAGCAGTTCTTC
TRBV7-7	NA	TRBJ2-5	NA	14	CASSLTAGVKTQYF	TGTGCCAGCAGCTTAACGGCAGGGGTAAAGACCCAGTACTTC
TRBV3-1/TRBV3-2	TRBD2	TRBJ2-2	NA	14	CASSRRAGAGELFF	TGTGCCAGCAGTCGGAGAGCGGGAGCCGGGGAGCTGTTTTTT
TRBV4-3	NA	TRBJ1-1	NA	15	CASSQALDRWSEAFF	TGCGCCAGCAGCCAAGCCCTCGACAGGTGGAGTGAAGCTTTCTTT
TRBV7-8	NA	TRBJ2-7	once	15	CASSLGQGGIYEQYF	TGTGCCAGCAGCCTAGGGCAGGGGGGCATCTACGAGCAGTACTTC
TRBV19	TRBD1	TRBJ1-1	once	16	CASSMGAGGLNTEAFF	TGTGCCAGTAGTATGGGGGCAGGGGGCCTGAACACTGAAGCTTTCTTT
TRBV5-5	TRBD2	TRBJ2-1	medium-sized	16	CASSLVRGAPYNEQFF	TGTGCCAGCAGCTTGGTGCGGGGGGCCCCCTACAATGAGCAGTTCTTC
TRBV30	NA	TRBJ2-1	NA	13	CAWGIGLYNEQFF	TGTGCCTGGGGGATCGGACTCTACAATGAGCAGTTCTTC
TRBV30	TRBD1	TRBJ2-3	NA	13	CAWRTGAGNTQYF	TGTGCCTGGAGGACAGGGGCCGGGAATACGCAGTATTTT
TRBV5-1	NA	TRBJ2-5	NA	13	CASSLGVQETQYF	TGCGCCAGCAGCTTGGGCGTCCAAGAGACCCAGTACTTC
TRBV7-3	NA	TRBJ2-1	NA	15	CASSFERGFYNEQFF	TGTGCCAGCAGCTTCGAGAGGGGGTTCTACAATGAGCAGTTCTTC
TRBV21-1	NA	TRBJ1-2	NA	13	CASSKAGVYGYTF	TGTGCCAGCAGCAAAGCCGGGGTCTATGGCTACACCTTC
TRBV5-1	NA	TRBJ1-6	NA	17	CASSLDQASSYNSPLHF	TGCGCCAGCAGCTTGGATCAGGCGAGCTCCTATAATTCACCCCTCCACTTT
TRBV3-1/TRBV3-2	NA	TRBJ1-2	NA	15	CASSQVSSGSYGYTF	TGTGCCAGCAGCCAAGTCTCGTCAGGGTCCTATGGCTACACCTTC
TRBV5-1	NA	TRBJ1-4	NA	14	CASSAGSAGEKLFF	TGCGCCAGCAGCGCAGGGTCCGCAGGTGAAAAACTGTTTTTT
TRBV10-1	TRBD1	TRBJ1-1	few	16	CASSDIPGQGPTEAFF	TGCGCCAGCAGTGACATCCCGGGACAGGGCCCCACTGAAGCTTTCTTT
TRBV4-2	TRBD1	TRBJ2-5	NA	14	CASSPDRPQETQYF	TGTGCCAGCAGCCCGGACAGGCCCCAAGAGACCCAGTACTTC
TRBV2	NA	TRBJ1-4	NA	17	CASSRETNLATNEKLFF	TGTGCCAGCAGTCGTGAAACCAACTTAGCAACTAATGAAAAACTGTTTTTT
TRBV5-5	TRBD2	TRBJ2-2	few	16	CASSLELAGYRLELFF	TGTGCCAGCAGCTTGGAGCTAGCGGGGTACCGACTAGAGCTGTTTTTT
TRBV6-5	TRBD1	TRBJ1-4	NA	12	CASSNDRGKLFF	TGTGCCAGCAGCAATGACAGGGGAAAACTGTTTTTT
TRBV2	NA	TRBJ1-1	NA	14	CASKNLGADTEAFF	TGTGCCAGCAAGAATTTGGGGGCTGACACTGAAGCTTTCTTT
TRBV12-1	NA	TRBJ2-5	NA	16	CASSGWSGGLQETQYF	TGTGCCAGCAGCGGGTGGAGTGGCGGCCTCCAAGAGACCCAGTACTTC
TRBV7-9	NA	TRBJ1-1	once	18	CASSLELGRADGATEAFF	TGTGCCAGCAGCTTAGAGTTGGGCAGGGCGGATGGGGCCACTGAAGCTTTCTTT
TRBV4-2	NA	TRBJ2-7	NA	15	CASSQEPGTPHEQYF	TGTGCCAGCAGCCAAGAACCCGGTACCCCCCACGAGCAGTACTTC
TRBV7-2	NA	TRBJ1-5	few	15	CASSLTPGVNQPQHF	TGTGCCAGCAGCTTAACCCCGGGGGTTAATCAGCCCCAGCATTTT
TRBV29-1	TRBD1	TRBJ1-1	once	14	CSASTGGAGTEAFF	TGCAGCGCTTCGACAGGGGGCGCGGGCACTGAAGCTTTCTTT
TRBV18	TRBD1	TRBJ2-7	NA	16	CASSNPTGASSYEQYF	TGTGCCAGCTCAAACCCTACAGGGGCCAGCTCCTACGAGCAGTACTTC
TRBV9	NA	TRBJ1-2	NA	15	CASSPQDYMSGGYTF	TGTGCCAGCAGCCCTCAGGACTACATGAGCGGCGGCTACACCTTC
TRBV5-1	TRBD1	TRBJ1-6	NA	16	CASSLETGPNNSPLHF	TGCGCCAGCAGCTTGGAGACAGGGCCTAATAATTCACCCCTCCACTTT